This T cell receptor (beta chain) was obtained from a study of human T cells and chemical hapten exposure. Study-level background: Per-sample variation in TCR yield stemmed mainly from small pooled library volume differences.

Between the trimmed V and J ends, which lost 6 bases and 6 bases, there was a span of 11 bases. Germline assignment: CDR1 LGHNA and CDR2 YSLEER. CDR3 size: 13 residues. General observations from the study: No shift was seen in TCRs above 1 in 1000 frequency with DPC sensitization.

This clonotype was counted between two and nine times. The antigen is undetermined. As handled by the study authors: Per-sample TCR counts ranged from roughly 20,000 to 700,000, median about 100,000. TCRdb processed the 5' RACE reads anew with MiXCR; each CDR3 protein has one entry. TCRdb's processing, not the authors', yielded these V and J calls. The sample has more than 75,000 distinct CDR3 sequences, roughly 15% seen once. The authors extracted total RNA from unfractionated whole blood. The gene calls are TRBV4-3 and TRBJ1-4; D not certain. This receptor was obtained from a female donor in good health. The CDR3 DNA sequence: TGCGCCAGCAGACATACCTGGGATGAAAAACTGTTTTTT. It specifies CASRHTWDEKLFF.